These T cell receptor beta chains were read from a single sample in a study of blood T cell repertoires in COVID-19. Generated by immunoSEQ multiplex PCR, the TCRdb table keeps only in-frame clones and is missing some. The sample includes more than 350,000 clones, approximately 87% of them seen just once. The specimen sequenced was peripheral blood. The receptors originated from a woman aged 25 to 39 with COVID-19, enrolled during active disease. The CDR3 runs from the conserved cysteine through the conserved F or W. A D gene is named only where the DNA matches it firmly. The size of a clone is reported for some rows only, either as once, few or many, or as a class for expanded clones.

v_call: TRBV6-6
d_call: NA
clone_size: NA
j_call: TRBJ1-3
cdr3_aa: CASSYSQGGGNTIYF
cdr3_nt: TGTGCCAGCAGTTACTCGCAGGGTGGCGGAAACACCATATATTTT

v_call: TRBV9
d_call: NA
clone_size: few
j_call: TRBJ1-2
cdr3_aa: CASSLQTGGYGYTF
cdr3_nt: TGTGCCAGCAGCCTACAGACAGGCGGCTATGGCTACACCTTC

v_call: TRBV19
d_call: NA
clone_size: NA
j_call: TRBJ2-5
cdr3_aa: CASSPLGGTRDGETQYF
cdr3_nt: TGTGCCAGTAGTCCCCTTGGCGGGACCCGGGACGGGGAGACCCAGTACTTC

v_call: TRBV6-5
d_call: TRBD1
clone_size: many
j_call: TRBJ1-5
cdr3_aa: CATRGGSNQPQHF
cdr3_nt: TGTGCCACCAGGGGGGGGAGCAATCAGCCCCAGCATTTT

v_call: TRBV2
d_call: TRBD2
clone_size: NA
j_call: TRBJ2-3
cdr3_aa: CASSDDDGGGNLGTSATDTQYF
cdr3_nt: TGTGCCAGCAGTGACGACGATGGGGGTGGGAATCTCGGGACTAGCGCCACAGATACGCAGTATTTT

v_call: TRBV7-2
d_call: TRBD1
clone_size: NA
j_call: TRBJ1-1
cdr3_aa: CASSLTQGEEAFF
cdr3_nt: TGTGCCAGCAGCTTAACACAGGGGGAGGAGGCTTTCTTT

v_call: TRBV2
d_call: NA
clone_size: NA
j_call: TRBJ2-6
cdr3_aa: CAILVGATSGANVLTF
cdr3_nt: TGTGCCATCCTAGTGGGAGCAACCTCTGGGGCCAACGTCCTGACTTTC

v_call: TRBV24-1
d_call: NA
clone_size: NA
j_call: TRBJ1-2
cdr3_aa: CATSDLRGNGYTF
cdr3_nt: TGTGCCACCAGTGATTTACGGGGGAATGGCTACACCTTC

v_call: TRBV20-1
d_call: NA
clone_size: NA
j_call: TRBJ2-7
cdr3_aa: CSAFTDYEQYF
cdr3_nt: TGCAGTGCTTTCACTGACTACGAGCAGTACTTC

v_call: TRBV28
d_call: TRBD1
clone_size: NA
j_call: TRBJ1-1
cdr3_aa: CASSILTGGVRTEAFF
cdr3_nt: TGTGCCAGCAGCATACTCACAGGGGGCGTGCGGACTGAAGCTTTCTTT

v_call: TRBV28
d_call: NA
clone_size: NA
j_call: TRBJ2-7
cdr3_aa: CAHRERGAREQYF
cdr3_nt: TGTGCCCACCGGGAGAGAGGGGCTCGGGAGCAGTACTTC

v_call: TRBV19
d_call: NA
clone_size: NA
j_call: TRBJ1-5
cdr3_aa: CASSTLNQPQHF
cdr3_nt: TGTGCCAGTAGTACCCTTAATCAGCCCCAGCATTTT

v_call: TRBV2
d_call: NA
clone_size: NA
j_call: TRBJ1-1
cdr3_aa: CASSSEGRVWGSEAFF
cdr3_nt: TGTGCCAGCAGTTCTGAAGGGAGGGTGTGGGGGTCTGAAGCTTTCTTT

v_call: TRBV7-6
d_call: TRBD1
clone_size: NA
j_call: TRBJ1-1
cdr3_aa: CASSPSPTGQGNTEAFF
cdr3_nt: TGTGCCAGCAGCCCTAGCCCTACGGGACAGGGGAACACTGAAGCTTTCTTT

v_call: TRBV10-3
d_call: NA
clone_size: NA
j_call: TRBJ2-1
cdr3_aa: CAIKGEGVYNEQFF
cdr3_nt: TGTGCCATCAAGGGGGAAGGGGTTTACAATGAGCAGTTCTTC

v_call: TRBV24-1
d_call: NA
clone_size: NA
j_call: TRBJ2-7
cdr3_aa: CATSDGSTYEQYF
cdr3_nt: TGTGCCACCAGTGACGGGAGCACCTACGAGCAGTACTTC

v_call: TRBV10-3
d_call: NA
clone_size: once
j_call: TRBJ2-3
cdr3_aa: CAISEPAGNTDTQYF
cdr3_nt: TGTGCCATCAGTGAACCGGCGGGCAACACAGATACGCAGTATTTT

v_call: TRBV4-1
d_call: NA
clone_size: NA
j_call: TRBJ1-2
cdr3_aa: CASSHAASLNGYTF
cdr3_nt: TGCGCCAGCAGCCACGCGGCGTCGCTTAACGGCTACACCTTC

v_call: TRBV6-5
d_call: NA
clone_size: NA
j_call: TRBJ1-5
cdr3_aa: CASSTTGTNQPQHF
cdr3_nt: TGTGCCAGCAGCACCACAGGGACCAATCAGCCCCAGCATTTT

v_call: TRBV6-2/TRBV6-3
d_call: NA
clone_size: NA
j_call: TRBJ2-7
cdr3_aa: CASSSSGLSYEQYF
cdr3_nt: TGTGCCAGCAGTTCGAGCGGCCTCTCCTACGAGCAGTACTTC

v_call: TRBV30
d_call: NA
clone_size: NA
j_call: TRBJ1-4
cdr3_aa: CAWRLGGVKLFF
cdr3_nt: TGTGCCTGGAGGTTGGGGGGGGTAAAACTGTTTTTT

v_call: TRBV30
d_call: TRBD1
clone_size: many
j_call: TRBJ2-1
cdr3_aa: CAWSPGGSIDEQFF
cdr3_nt: TGTGCCTGGAGTCCAGGGGGATCCATCGATGAGCAGTTCTTC

v_call: TRBV24-1
d_call: TRBD1
clone_size: once
j_call: TRBJ2-1
cdr3_aa: CATSDFWDRGQFF
cdr3_nt: TGTGCCACCAGTGATTTTTGGGACAGGGGGCAGTTCTTC

v_call: TRBV9
d_call: TRBD2
clone_size: NA
j_call: TRBJ2-3
cdr3_aa: CASSVGLADTDTQYF
cdr3_nt: TGTGCCAGCAGCGTAGGGCTAGCGGACACAGATACGCAGTATTTT

v_call: TRBV7-2
d_call: TRBD1
clone_size: NA
j_call: TRBJ1-6
cdr3_aa: CASRQRQGGSPLHF
cdr3_nt: TGTGCCAGCAGACAACGACAGGGAGGATCACCCCTCCACTTT

v_call: TRBV5-5
d_call: NA
clone_size: NA
j_call: TRBJ1-5
cdr3_aa: CASTPRAGDQPQHF
cdr3_nt: TGTGCCAGCACCCCTCGAGCGGGGGATCAGCCCCAGCATTTT

v_call: TRBV6-5
d_call: TRBD1
clone_size: NA
j_call: TRBJ2-2
cdr3_aa: CASRRQGGNTGELFF
cdr3_nt: TGTGCCAGCCGACGACAGGGGGGAAACACCGGGGAGCTGTTTTTT

v_call: TRBV28
d_call: NA
clone_size: NA
j_call: TRBJ2-7
cdr3_aa: CASSSSVGAEQYF
cdr3_nt: TGTGCCAGCAGTTCTTCAGTTGGTGCTGAGCAGTACTTC